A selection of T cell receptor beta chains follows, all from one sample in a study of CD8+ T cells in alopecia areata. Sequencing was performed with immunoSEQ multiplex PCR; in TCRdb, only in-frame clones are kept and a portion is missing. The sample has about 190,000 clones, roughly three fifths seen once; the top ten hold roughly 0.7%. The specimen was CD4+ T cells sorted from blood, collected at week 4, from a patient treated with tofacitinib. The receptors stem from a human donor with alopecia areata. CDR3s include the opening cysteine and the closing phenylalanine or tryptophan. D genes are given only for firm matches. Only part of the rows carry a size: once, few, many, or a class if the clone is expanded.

CASSGKATNTGELFF TGTGCCAGCAGCGGGAAGGCGACGAACACCGGGGAGCTGTTTTTT . once TRBJ2-2 TRBV9
CASSPGPSYEQFF TGTGCCAGCAGCCCGGGACCGAGCTATGAGCAGTTCTTC . few TRBJ2-1 TRBV7-2
CASSLGRVEPQHF TGTGCCAGCAGTTTGGGCAGGGTTGAGCCCCAGCATTTT . . TRBJ1-5 TRBV27
CASSLSGTNTGELFF TGTGCCAGCAGTCTTAGCGGGACGAACACCGGGGAGCTGTTTTTT TRBD2 few TRBJ2-2 TRBV11-2
CASDRDQETQYF TGTGCCAGCGACAGGGACCAAGAGACCCAGTACTTC TRBD1 . TRBJ2-5 TRBV2
CSGGPAGGEQYF TGCAGCGGTGGGCCCGCAGGAGGCGAGCAGTACTTC . . TRBJ2-7 TRBV29-1
CASSLSAEGTEAFF TGCGCCAGCAGCTTGTCGGCCGAAGGCACTGAAGCTTTCTTT . . TRBJ1-1 TRBV5-1
CASSELGGYTF TGTGCCAGCAGTGAATTGGGCGGCTACACCTTC . . TRBJ1-2 TRBV25-1
CASRSPSDGDGYTF TGTGCCAGCAGATCTCCATCGGATGGGGATGGCTACACCTTC . . TRBJ1-2 TRBV5-4
CARAKLALNEQFF TGTGCCCGAGCGAAACTGGCGCTAAATGAGCAGTTCTTC . . TRBJ2-1 TRBV30
CAISSGRASSEQYF TGTGCCATCAGTAGCGGGAGGGCCTCAAGCGAGCAGTACTTC TRBD2 many TRBJ2-7 TRBV10-3
CASSDPTHYGYTF TGTGCCAGCAGTGACCCGACACATTATGGCTACACCTTC . . TRBJ1-2 TRBV28
CASSSPSGSTDTQYF TGTGCCAGCAGTTCCCCTAGCGGTAGCACAGATACGCAGTATTTT TRBD2 . TRBJ2-3 TRBV28
CASSYRGGETQYF TGTGCCAGCAGCTACAGGGGGGGCGAGACCCAGTACTTC . . TRBJ2-5 TRBV9
CSADDRGGYTF TGCAGTGCGGATGACAGGGGAGGCTACACCTTC TRBD1 . TRBJ1-2 TRBV20-1
CASSLAPEKTQYF TGCGCCAGCAGCTTGGCGCCTGAGAAGACCCAGTACTTC . . TRBJ2-5 TRBV5-1
CASSQGGSGNTIYF TGTGCCAGCAGCCAAGGAGGGTCTGGAAACACCATATATTTT . . TRBJ1-3 TRBV7-3
CASSLVVQETQYF TGTGCCAGCAGCTTGGTGGTACAAGAGACCCAGTACTTC . . TRBJ2-5 TRBV7-3
CASSLIVGSSYNEQFF TGTGCCAGCAGCCTTATTGTTGGGAGCTCCTACAATGAGCAGTTCTTC . once TRBJ2-1 TRBV7-2
CSATDITEQYF TGCAGTGCCACGGACATTACCGAGCAGTACTTC . . TRBJ2-7 TRBV20-1
CAWSATRGGSTEAFF TGTGCCTGGAGTGCCACGCGAGGAGGGAGCACTGAAGCTTTCTTT . . TRBJ1-1 TRBV30
CSASGTVDTQYF TGCAGCGCTAGCGGGACGGTAGATACGCAGTATTTT TRBD2 . TRBJ2-3 TRBV29-1
CASSLRRPGGPKNIQYF TGTGCCAGCAGCTTAAGGAGACCGGGAGGTCCCAAAAACATTCAGTACTTC TRBD2 . TRBJ2-4 TRBV11-1
CASCPGGANVLTF TGTGCCAGCTGTCCGGGGGGGGCCAACGTCCTGACTTTC . . TRBJ2-6 TRBV19
CASSLRGQGDGYTF TGTGCCAGCAGTCTACGAGGACAGGGGGATGGCTACACCTTC TRBD1 . TRBJ1-2 TRBV6-5
CSSRQGTGYTF TGCAGCTCCCGACAGGGGACCGGCTACACCTTC TRBD1 . TRBJ1-2 TRBV29-1